The 6 T cell receptor beta chains listed next were all sequenced from one sample in a study of T cell repertoires in cytomegalovirus infection. TCRdb ran MiXCR on the reads and lists one entry per CDR3 protein. The sample includes 450,000 to 550,000 distinct CDR3 sequences, about 15% seen only once; the top ten take about 24%. Sequenced input: CD8+ T cells from PBMCs. The receptors come from a human donor in good health (CMV status not recorded). Some clones in this sample may be carry-over from other donors' samples.

CDR3 coding DNA: TGTGCCAGCACCAGTGGTGGGACGCGAGGGACTAATGAAAAACTGTTTTTT. Protein product: CASTSGGTRGTNEKLFF. The chain joins TRBV13 to TRBJ1-4; possible D gene TRBD1, 5 bases. Trimming took off 7 bases at V and 2 bases at J, with 20 bases between the two ends. CDR3 length equals 17 residues. The germline V gene encodes CDR1 PRHDT and CDR2 FYEKMQ (reference sequence).

In this sample, this clonotype turned up many times. The chain joins TRBV12-3 or TRBV12-4 to TRBJ2-7, with D possibly matching TRBD1 (5 bases). The CDR3 consists of 14 residues. V was trimmed by 7 bases and J by 5 bases, leaving 18 bases between them. The CDR3 nucleotides are TGTGCCAGCACCCATTCCCTCAGGGTGCACGAGCAGTACTTC. It codes for CASTHSLRVHEQYF.

V gene TRBV5-1 combines with J gene TRBJ2-1; 8 nucleotides align to TRBD2. The germline CDR1 and CDR2 sequences are SGHRS and YFSETQ. The CDR3 has 15 amino acids. V shed 4 bases, J shed 3 bases, and the junction held 6 bases outside the gene matches. The CDR3 region is CASSPAGVGYNEQFF. The CDR3 bases are TGCGCCAGCAGCCCAGCGGGAGTAGGCTACAATGAGCAGTTCTTC.

V gene TRBV9 combines with J gene TRBJ2-1; D gene uncertain. V was cut by 0 bases and J by 6 bases, with 19 bases left in between. The CDR3 loop spans 17 amino acids. The germline CDR1 and CDR2 sequences are SGDLS and YYNGEE. In DNA, the CDR3 is TGTGCCAGCAGCGTAGCCCAATCACTCGACTGGGGCAATGAGCAGTTCTTC. Protein sequence: CASSVAQSLDWGNEQFF.

This clonotype was counted only a few times. This rearrangement joins TRBV9 to TRBJ2-5; 10 nucleotides match TRBD2. The CDR3 runs to 16 residues. The germline V gene encodes CDR1 SGDLS and CDR2 YYNGEE. The junction had 6 bases not matched to a gene; V was cut back by 3 bases and J by 1 base. Written as DNA, the CDR3 is TGTGCCAGCAGCGAGGAGCGGGGGGGGGTCCAAGAGACCCAGTACTTC. This sequence encodes CASSEERGGVQETQYF.

The chain employs TRBV7-9 and TRBJ1-4; D may be TRBD1 (5 bases). Trimming took off 6 bases at V and 4 bases at J, with 18 bases between the two ends. The CDR3 contains 16 residues. Germline lookup yields CDR1 SEHNR and CDR2 FQNEAQ (reference sequence). The CDR3 DNA follows: TGTGCCAGCAGTCCTTCCTACGTGGGGGTTAATGAAAAACTGTTTTTT. It is translated as CASSPSYVGVNEKLFF.